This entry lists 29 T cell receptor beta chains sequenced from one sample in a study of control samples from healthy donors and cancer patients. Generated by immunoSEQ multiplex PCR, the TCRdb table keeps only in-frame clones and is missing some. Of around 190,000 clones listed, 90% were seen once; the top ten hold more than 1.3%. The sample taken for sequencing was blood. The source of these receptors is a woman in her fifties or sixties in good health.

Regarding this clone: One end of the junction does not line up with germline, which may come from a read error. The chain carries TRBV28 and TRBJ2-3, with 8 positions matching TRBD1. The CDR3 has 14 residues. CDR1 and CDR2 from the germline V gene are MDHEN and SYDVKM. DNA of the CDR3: TGTGCCAGCAGCCGGACAGGGTACGAGAGGGCCAGGAGTTTT. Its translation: CASSRTGYERARSF.

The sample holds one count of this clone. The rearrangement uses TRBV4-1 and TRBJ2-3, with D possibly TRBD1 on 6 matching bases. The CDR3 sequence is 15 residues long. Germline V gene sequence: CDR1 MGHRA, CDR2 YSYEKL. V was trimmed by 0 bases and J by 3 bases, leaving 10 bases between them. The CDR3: CASSQDPGETDTQYF. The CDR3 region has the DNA TGCGCCAGCAGCCAAGATCCAGGGGAAACAGATACGCAGTATTTT.

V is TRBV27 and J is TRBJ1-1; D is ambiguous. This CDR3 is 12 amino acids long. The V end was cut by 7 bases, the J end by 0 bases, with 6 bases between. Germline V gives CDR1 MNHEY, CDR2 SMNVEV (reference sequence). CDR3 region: CASMKMNTEAFF. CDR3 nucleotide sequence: TGTGCCAGCATGAAAATGAACACTGAAGCTTTCTTT.

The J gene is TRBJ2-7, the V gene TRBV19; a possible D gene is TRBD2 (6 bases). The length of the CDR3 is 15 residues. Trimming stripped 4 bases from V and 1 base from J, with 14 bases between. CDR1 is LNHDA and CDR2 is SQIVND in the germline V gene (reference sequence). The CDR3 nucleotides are TGTGCCAGTAGTACGGGCTTTGGGAGGTCCTACGAGCAGTACTTC. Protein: CASSTGFGRSYEQYF.

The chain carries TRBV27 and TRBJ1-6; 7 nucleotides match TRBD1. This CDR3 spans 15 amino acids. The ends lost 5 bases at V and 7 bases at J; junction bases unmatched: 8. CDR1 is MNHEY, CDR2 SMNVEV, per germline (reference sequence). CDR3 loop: CASSQPGQLNSPLHF. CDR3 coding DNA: TGTGCCAGCAGTCAGCCGGGACAGCTCAATTCACCCCTCCACTTT.

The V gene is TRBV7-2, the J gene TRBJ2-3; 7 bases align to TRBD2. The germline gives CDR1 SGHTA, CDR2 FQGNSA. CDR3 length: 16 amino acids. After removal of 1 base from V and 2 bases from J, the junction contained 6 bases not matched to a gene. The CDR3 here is CASSLGLAEPTDTQYF. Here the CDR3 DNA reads TGTGCCAGCAGCTTAGGGCTAGCGGAGCCCACAGATACGCAGTATTTT.

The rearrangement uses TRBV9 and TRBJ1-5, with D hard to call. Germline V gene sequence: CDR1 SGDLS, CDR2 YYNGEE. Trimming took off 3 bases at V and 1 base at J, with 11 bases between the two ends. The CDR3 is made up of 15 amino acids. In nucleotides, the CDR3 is TGTGCCAGCAGCGGAAGTGCCGCCAGCAATCAGCCCCAGCATTTT. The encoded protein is CASSGSAASNQPQHF.

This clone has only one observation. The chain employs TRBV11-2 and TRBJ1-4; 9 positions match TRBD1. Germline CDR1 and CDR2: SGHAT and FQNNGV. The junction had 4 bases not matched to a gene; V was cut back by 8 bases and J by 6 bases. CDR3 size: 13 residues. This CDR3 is CASSWTGDEKLFF. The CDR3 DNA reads TGTGCCAGCTCCTGGACAGGGGATGAAAAACTGTTTTTT.

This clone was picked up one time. CDR3 residues: CASSSRVPYNEQFF. The CDR3, as DNA: TGTGCCAGCAGCTCCAGGGTGCCCTACAATGAGCAGTTCTTC. The gene calls are TRBV7-8 and TRBJ2-1; D might be TRBD1 (5 bases). CDR1 and CDR2 from the germline V gene are SGHVS and FQNEAQ. The CDR3 is 14 residues long. Trimming shortened V by 4 bases and J by 2 bases, and 9 bases separated the two germline ends.

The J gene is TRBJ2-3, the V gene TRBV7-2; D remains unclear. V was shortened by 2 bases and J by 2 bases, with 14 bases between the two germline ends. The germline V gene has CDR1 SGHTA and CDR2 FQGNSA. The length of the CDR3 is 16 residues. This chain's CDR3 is CASSLPYLDPTDTQYF. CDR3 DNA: TGTGCCAGCAGCTTACCGTATTTGGACCCCACAGATACGCAGTATTTT.

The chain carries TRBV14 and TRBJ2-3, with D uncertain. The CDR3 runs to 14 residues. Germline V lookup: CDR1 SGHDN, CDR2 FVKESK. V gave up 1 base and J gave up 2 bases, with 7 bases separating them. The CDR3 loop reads CASSQGSNTDTQYF. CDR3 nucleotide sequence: TGTGCCAGCAGCCAAGGTAGTAACACAGATACGCAGTATTTT.

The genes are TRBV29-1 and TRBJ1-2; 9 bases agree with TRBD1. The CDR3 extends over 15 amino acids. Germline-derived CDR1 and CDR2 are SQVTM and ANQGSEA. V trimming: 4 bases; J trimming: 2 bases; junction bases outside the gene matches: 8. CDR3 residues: CSVARVTGGNYGYTF. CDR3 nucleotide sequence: TGCAGCGTTGCTCGCGTTACAGGGGGCAACTATGGCTACACCTTC. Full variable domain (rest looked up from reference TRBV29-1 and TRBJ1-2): SAVISQKPSRDICQRGTSLTIQCQVDSQVTMMFWYRQQPGQSLTLIATANQGSEATYESGFVIDKFPISRPNLTFSTLTVSNMSPEDSSIYLCSVARVTGGNYGYTFGSGTRLTVV.

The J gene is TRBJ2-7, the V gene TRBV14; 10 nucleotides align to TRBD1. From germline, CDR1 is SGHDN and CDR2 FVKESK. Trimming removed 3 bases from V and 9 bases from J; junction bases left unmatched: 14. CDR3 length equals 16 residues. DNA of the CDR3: TGTGCCAGCAGCCAGACGCCGTTGGGACAGGGGCTTCCGCAGTACTTC. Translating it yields CASSQTPLGQGLPQYF.

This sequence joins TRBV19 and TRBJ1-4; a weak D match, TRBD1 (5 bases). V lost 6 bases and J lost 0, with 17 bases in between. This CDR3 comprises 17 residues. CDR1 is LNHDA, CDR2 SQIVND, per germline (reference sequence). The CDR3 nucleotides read TGTGCCAGTAGCCTCACAGGCAGTCGAGCAACTAATGAAAAACTGTTTTTT. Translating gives CASSLTGSRATNEKLFF.

DNA for the CDR3: TGTGCCAGCAGTATCGGACAGGGACCTCAGCCCCAGCATTTT. Its protein is CASSIGQGPQPQHF. The chain carries TRBV6-5 and TRBJ1-5; TRBD1 matches at 8 bases. Germline loops: CDR1 MNHEY, CDR2 SVGAGI. V lost 5 bases and J lost 6; bases outside the gene matches: 6. This CDR3 contains 14 residues.

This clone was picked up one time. The CDR3 bases are TGTGCCAGCAGCGTAGGAGGTAGCGGGGGGGTACAAGAGACCCAGTACTTC. Translation gives CASSVGGSGGVQETQYF. V and J are TRBV9 and TRBJ2-5; 11 bases are shared with TRBD2. J lost 2 bases, V lost 0 bases, and 6 bases had no gene match. CDR1 is SGDLS, CDR2 YYNGEE, per germline. The CDR3 runs 17 residues. The full variable domain, completed using reference TRBV9 and TRBJ2-5, is DSGVTQTPKHLITATGQRVTLRCSPRSGDLSVYWYQQSLDQGLQFLIQYYNGEERAKGNILERFSAQQFPDLHSELNLSSLELGDSALYFCASSVGGSGGVQETQYFGPGTRLLVL.

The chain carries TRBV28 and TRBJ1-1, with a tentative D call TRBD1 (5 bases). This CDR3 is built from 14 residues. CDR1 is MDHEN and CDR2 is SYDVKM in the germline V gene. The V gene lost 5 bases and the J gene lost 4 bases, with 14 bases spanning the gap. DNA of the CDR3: TGTGCCAGCAGTACCGACAGCATACCCACTGAAGCTTTCTTT. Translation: CASSTDSIPTEAFF. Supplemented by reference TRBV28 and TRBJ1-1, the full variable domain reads DVKVTQSSRYLVKRTGEKVFLECVQDMDHENMFWYRQDPGLGLRLIYFSYDVKMKEKGDIPEGYSVSREKKERFSLILESASTNQTSMYLCASSTDSIPTEAFFGQGTRLTVV.

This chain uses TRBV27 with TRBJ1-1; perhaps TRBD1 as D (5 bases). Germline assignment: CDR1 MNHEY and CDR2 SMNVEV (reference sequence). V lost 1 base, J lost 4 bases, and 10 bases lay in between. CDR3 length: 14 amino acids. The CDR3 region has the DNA TGTGCCAGCAGTTTATACGGTCAGGGCACTGAAGCTTTCTTT. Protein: CASSLYGQGTEAFF.

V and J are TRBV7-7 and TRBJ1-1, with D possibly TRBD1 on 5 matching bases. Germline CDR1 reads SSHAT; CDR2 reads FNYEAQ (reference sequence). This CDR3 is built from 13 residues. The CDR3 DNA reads TGTGCTAGTTCGCCCGCCGAAGGGGCTGAAGCTTTCTTT. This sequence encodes CASSPAEGAEAFF.

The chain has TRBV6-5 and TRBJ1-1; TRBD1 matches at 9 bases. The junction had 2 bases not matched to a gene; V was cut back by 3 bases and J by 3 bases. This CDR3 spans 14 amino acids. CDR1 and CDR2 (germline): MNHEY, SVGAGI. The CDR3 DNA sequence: TGTGCCAGCAGTTATAGGACAGGGGACACTGAAGCTTTCTTT. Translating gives CASSYRTGDTEAFF.

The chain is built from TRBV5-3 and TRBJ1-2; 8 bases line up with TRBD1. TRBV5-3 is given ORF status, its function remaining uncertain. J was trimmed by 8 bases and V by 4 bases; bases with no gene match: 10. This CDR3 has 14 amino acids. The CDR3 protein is CARSTDRVVLGYTF. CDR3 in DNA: TGTGCCAGAAGCACGGACAGGGTCGTGTTGGGCTACACCTTC.

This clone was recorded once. In nucleotides, the CDR3 is TGCGCCAGCAGCTTGGCCAGGGCGACTAATGAAAAACTGTTTTTT. Its translation: CASSLARATNEKLFF. The chain is built from TRBV5-1 and TRBJ1-4; D perhaps matches TRBD1 (5 bases). There are 15 residues in the CDR3. Trimming removed 0 bases from V and 2 bases from J, with 8 bases in between. Germline V gene lookup returns CDR1 SGHRS and CDR2 YFSETQ. The full variable domain, rest sourced from reference TRBV5-1 and TRBJ1-4, is KAGVTQTPRYLIKTRGQQVTLSCSPISGHRSVSWYQQTPGQGLQFLFEYFSETQRNKGNFPGRFSGRQFSNSRSEMNVSTLELGDSALYLCASSLARATNEKLFFGSGTQLSVL.

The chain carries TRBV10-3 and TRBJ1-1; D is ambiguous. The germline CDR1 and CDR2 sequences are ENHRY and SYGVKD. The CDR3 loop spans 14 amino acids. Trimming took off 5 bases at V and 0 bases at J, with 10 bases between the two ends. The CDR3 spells CAISPSAMNTEAFF. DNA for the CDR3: TGTGCCATCAGTCCGAGCGCCATGAACACTGAAGCTTTCTTT.

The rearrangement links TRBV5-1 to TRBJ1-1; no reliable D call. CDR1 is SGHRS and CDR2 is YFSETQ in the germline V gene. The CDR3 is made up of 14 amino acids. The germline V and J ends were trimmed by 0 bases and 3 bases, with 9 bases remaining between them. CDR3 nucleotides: TGCGCCAGCAGCTTGGGCCCCCAAGACACTGAAGCTTTCTTT. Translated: CASSLGPQDTEAFF.

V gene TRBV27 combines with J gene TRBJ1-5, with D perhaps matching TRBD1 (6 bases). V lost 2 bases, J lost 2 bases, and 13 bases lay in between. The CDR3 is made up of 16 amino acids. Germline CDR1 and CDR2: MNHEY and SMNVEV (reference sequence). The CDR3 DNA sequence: TGTGCCAGCAGTTTACGTGGGGGGGCTGGCAATCAGCCCCAGCATTTT. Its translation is CASSLRGGAGNQPQHF.

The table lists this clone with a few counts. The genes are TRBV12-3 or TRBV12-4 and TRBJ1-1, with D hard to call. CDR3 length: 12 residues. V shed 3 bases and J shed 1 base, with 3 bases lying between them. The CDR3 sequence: CASSFSNTEAFF. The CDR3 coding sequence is TGTGCCAGCAGTTTTTCGAACACTGAAGCTTTCTTT.

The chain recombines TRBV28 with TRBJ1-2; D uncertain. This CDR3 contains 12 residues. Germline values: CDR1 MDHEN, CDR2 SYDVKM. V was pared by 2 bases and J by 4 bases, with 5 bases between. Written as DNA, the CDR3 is TGTGCCAGCAGTTTAAGCCTCTATGGCTACACCTTC. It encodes CASSLSLYGYTF.

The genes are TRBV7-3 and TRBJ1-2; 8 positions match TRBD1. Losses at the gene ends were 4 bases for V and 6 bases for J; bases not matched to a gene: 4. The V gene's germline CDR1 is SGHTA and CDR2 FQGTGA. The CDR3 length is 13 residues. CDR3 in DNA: TGTGCCAGCAGCTCCGGACAGGGTGATGGCTACACCTTC. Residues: CASSSGQGDGYTF.

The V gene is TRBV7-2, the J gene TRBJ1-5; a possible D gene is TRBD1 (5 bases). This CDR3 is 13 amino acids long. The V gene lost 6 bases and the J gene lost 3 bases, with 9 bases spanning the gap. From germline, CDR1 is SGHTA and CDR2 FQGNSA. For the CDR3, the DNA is TGTGCCAGCAGTAATGGGGCCAATCAGCCCCAGCATTTT. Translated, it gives CASSNGANQPQHF.